This entry lists 22 T cell receptor beta chains sequenced from one sample in a study of T-cell reconstitution after alpha-beta-depleted transplantation in children. Researchers prepared the TCRbeta library using unique molecular identifiers, the study reports. One entry per CDR3 protein, called by TCRdb with MiXCR from the PCR reads. The sample records around 300,000 distinct CDR3 sequences, 11% being singletons. The sequencing used peripheral blood, collected 180 days after TCRalphabeta/CD19-depleted stem cell transplant. The origin of the receptors is a male patient aged 2-10 years who had a stem cell transplant for chronic granulomatous disease, so the T cells may come from the graft donor.

Many counts were recorded for this clonotype. The genes are TRBV7-8 and TRBJ2-7; 7 bases fit TRBD2. The CDR3 has 14 residues. The germline V gene encodes CDR1 SGHVS and CDR2 FQNEAQ. J gave up 4 bases and V 6 bases, and 9 bases lay outside the gene matches. The CDR3 bases are TGTGCCAGCAGTTTCGGACTAGTAGGGTACGAGCAGTACTTC. This sequence encodes CASSFGLVGYEQYF. Looking up the rest from reference TRBV7-8 and TRBJ2-7 gives the full variable domain: GAGVSQSPRYKVAKRGQDVALRCDPISGHVSLFWYQQALGQGPEFLTYFQNEAQLDKSGLPSDRFFAERPEGSVSTLKIQRTQQEDSAVYLCASSFGLVGYEQYFGPGTRLTVT.

This clonotype came up many times. The chain employs TRBV7-9 and TRBJ2-1; TRBD2 aligns across 13 bases. The CDR3 covers 15 residues. Germline CDR1 reads SEHNR; CDR2 reads FQNEAQ (reference sequence). The ends lost 5 bases at V and 2 bases at J; junction bases unmatched: 0. The CDR3 loop is CASSGTSGAYNEQFF. CDR3 bases: TGTGCCAGCAGCGGGACTAGCGGGGCCTACAATGAGCAGTTCTTC.

There are many counts of this clonotype. The V gene is TRBV7-9, the J gene TRBJ2-1, with D perhaps matching TRBD1 (5 bases). Per the germline V gene, CDR1 is SEHNR and CDR2 is FQNEAQ (reference sequence). The CDR3 is 16 residues long. V shed 0 bases and J shed 3 bases, with 12 bases lying between them. The chain's CDR3 is CASSLALQGYYNEQFF. CDR3 coding DNA: TGTGCCAGCAGCTTAGCGCTTCAGGGATACTACAATGAGCAGTTCTTC.

This clonotype has ten or more counts. This rearrangement joins TRBV6-1 to TRBJ1-2, with D uncertain. CDR3 length equals 14 residues. Per the germline V gene, CDR1 is MNHNS and CDR2 is SASEGT. V lost 7 bases to trimming and J lost 4 bases, with 16 bases between them. This chain's CDR3 is CASKLVTEIYGYTF. DNA of the CDR3: TGTGCCAGCAAGCTAGTTACAGAAATCTATGGCTACACCTTC.

This clonotype came up many times. The CDR3 region is CASSPRVNTEAFF. For the CDR3, the DNA is TGCGCCAGCAGCCCGAGGGTGAACACTGAAGCTTTCTTT. The V and J genes are TRBV5-1 and TRBJ1-1; D remains ambiguous. CDR3 length: 13 residues. Germline CDR1 reads SGHRS; CDR2 reads YFSETQ. The germline V and J ends were trimmed by 4 bases and 0 bases, with 7 bases remaining between them.

The chain recombines TRBV20-1 with TRBJ2-3; D is possibly TRBD2 (6 bases). Germline V CDR1 and CDR2: DFQATT, SNEGSKA (reference sequence). The CDR3 has 15 residues. Trimming took 3 bases from V and 3 from J, leaving 16 bases between them. The chain's CDR3 is CSASMREKGTDTQYF. CDR3 DNA: TGCAGTGCTAGTATGCGGGAAAAGGGAACAGATACGCAGTATTTT.

In its sample, this clonotype was seen many times. The chain employs TRBV11-2 and TRBJ2-7, with TRBD1 identical over 8 bases. CDR1 is SGHAT and CDR2 is FQNNGV in the germline V gene. The V gene end was trimmed by 5 bases and the J gene end by 0 bases; junction bases not matched to a gene: 3. There are 14 residues in the CDR3. The CDR3 reads CASSRDRTSYEQYF. The CDR3 region has the DNA TGTGCCAGCAGCCGGGACAGGACCTCCTACGAGCAGTACTTC.

In its sample, this clonotype was seen many times. This rearrangement joins TRBV7-9 to TRBJ2-1, with TRBD2 matching 7 bases. Per the germline V gene, CDR1 is SEHNR and CDR2 is FQNEAQ (reference sequence). V lost 2 bases to trimming and J lost 0 bases; unmatched junction nucleotides: 7. The CDR3 covers 17 residues. Here the CDR3 reads CASSLPRLALSYNEQFF. The CDR3 DNA reads as TGTGCCAGCAGCTTACCCCGACTAGCCCTCTCCTACAATGAGCAGTTCTTC.

The chain carries TRBV20-1 and TRBJ2-5; 7 bases are a match to TRBD1. J gave up 4 bases and V 5 bases, and 1 base lay outside the gene matches. This CDR3 is 11 amino acids long. CDR1 and CDR2 from the germline V gene are DFQATT and SNEGSKA (reference sequence). CDR3 in amino acids: CSAWDRETQYF. As DNA, the CDR3 is TGCAGTGCTTGGGACAGAGAGACCCAGTACTTC.

The rearrangement joins TRBV4-1 to TRBJ2-5; 9 bases line up with TRBD2. Germline values: CDR1 MGHRA, CDR2 YSYEKL. The length of the CDR3 is 16 residues. Germline trimming cut 1 base from V and 5 bases from J; bases unmatched to any gene: 8. The CDR3 here is CASSQVRREGRETQYF. The CDR3 nucleotides read TGCGCCAGCAGCCAAGTGAGGCGGGAGGGCCGGGAGACCCAGTACTTC.

The chain combines TRBV3-1 with TRBJ2-3, with TRBD2 matching over 7 bases. Germline CDR1 LGHDT, CDR2 YNNKEL (reference sequence). Germline trimming cut 1 base from V and 0 bases from J; bases unmatched to any gene: 7. This CDR3 region has 17 residues. The CDR3 nucleotides are TGTGCCAGCAGCCAAGCCCGGGCGGGGGTGAGCACAGATACGCAGTATTTT. It codes for CASSQARAGVSTDTQYF.

In this sample, this clonotype turned up many times. The chain couples TRBV5-1 to TRBJ2-5, with 9 bases aligning to TRBD1. This CDR3 comprises 15 residues. Per germline, CDR1 SGHRS and CDR2 YFSETQ. The V segment lost 0 bases and the J segment 5 bases; nucleotides outside the gene matches: 5. This CDR3 reads CASSLVRTGDETQYF. Here the CDR3 DNA reads TGCGCCAGCAGCTTGGTAAGGACAGGGGACGAGACCCAGTACTTC.

This clonotype was picked up many times. This chain joins TRBV7-8 and TRBJ2-7, with D tentatively TRBD1 or TRBD2 (5 bases each). Looked up from germline, CDR1 is SGHVS and CDR2 is FQNEAQ. V was cut by 2 bases and J by 0 bases, with 8 bases left in between. The length of the CDR3 is 14 residues. The CDR3 loop is CASSLTGASYEQYF. In DNA form, the CDR3 reads TGTGCCAGCAGCTTAACCGGGGCCTCCTACGAGCAGTACTTC. Variable domain in full (rest from reference TRBV7-8 and TRBJ2-7): GAGVSQSPRYKVAKRGQDVALRCDPISGHVSLFWYQQALGQGPEFLTYFQNEAQLDKSGLPSDRFFAERPEGSVSTLKIQRTQQEDSAVYLCASSLTGASYEQYFGPGTRLTVT.

This clonotype was picked up many times. The chain is built from TRBV7-8 and TRBJ2-7, with no clear D. Per the germline V gene, CDR1 is SGHVS and CDR2 is FQNEAQ. V was trimmed by 5 bases and J by 2 bases, leaving 10 bases between them. CDR3 size: 13 residues. The CDR3 protein is CASSPLAAYEQYF. CDR3 sequence (DNA): TGTGCCAGCAGCCCTTTAGCTGCCTACGAGCAGTACTTC.

The table lists this clonotype with many counts. The chain links TRBV7-3 to TRBJ2-1; no clear D gene. CDR1 and CDR2 from the germline V gene are SGHTA and FQGTGA. V dropped 2 bases and J dropped 2 bases, with 13 bases sitting between them. The CDR3 runs to 16 residues. The DNA for the CDR3 is TGTGCCAGCAGCTTAGGGCTTCTGGGTCCCTACAATGAGCAGTTCTTC. Its translation is CASSLGLLGPYNEQFF.

In this sample, this clonotype turned up many times. This chain connects TRBV12-3 or TRBV12-4 to TRBJ1-5; TRBD1 matches at 8 bases. This CDR3 contains 15 residues. V lost 6 bases and J lost 4; bases outside the gene matches: 8. The CDR3 sequence is CASSPDRALNQPQHF. In nucleotides, the CDR3 is TGTGCCAGCAGCCCGGACAGGGCCCTAAATCAGCCCCAGCATTTT.

This clonotype was found many times. In DNA form, the CDR3 reads TGCAGCGTTGGAGCAGGGGCCTACGAGCAGTACTTC. This translates into CSVGAGAYEQYF. The chain has TRBV29-1 and TRBJ2-7; D perhaps matches TRBD1 (6 bases). Germline CDR1 is SQVTM and CDR2 is ANQGSEA. Between the trimmed V and J ends, which lost 4 bases and 2 bases, there was a span of 9 bases. The CDR3 spans 12 residues.

This clonotype was seen many times. This sequence joins TRBV7-9 and TRBJ2-4; TRBD2 might be the D (6 bases). From germline, CDR1 is SEHNR and CDR2 FQNEAQ (reference sequence). The CDR3 totals 16 residues. With 5 bases removed from V and 2 bases from J, the gap between germline ends came to 16 bases. Here the CDR3 DNA reads TGTGCCAGCAGCCCCCCGGGAGATCTTCCCAAAAACATTCAGTACTTC. It yields the protein CASSPPGDLPKNIQYF.

This clonotype showed up many times. CDR3 in amino acids: CASSLGYSGRALQETQYF. CDR3 nucleotide sequence: TGTGCCAGCAGTTTAGGTTATAGCGGGAGGGCCCTCCAAGAGACCCAGTACTTC. The chain joins TRBV28 to TRBJ2-5; TRBD2 aligns across 11 bases. V dropped 2 bases and J dropped 1; count of bases not matched to a gene: 9. The CDR3 spans 18 residues. Per germline, CDR1 MDHEN and CDR2 SYDVKM.

This clonotype was seen repeatedly, ten times or more. CDR3 region: CASSLAGSGRPGEQYF. The DNA of the CDR3 is TGTGCCAGCAGTTTAGCTGGTAGCGGGAGGCCGGGGGAGCAGTACTTC. The V call is TRBV12-3 or TRBV12-4, the J call TRBJ2-7, with 10 bases lining up with TRBD2. CDR3 length: 16 amino acids. Trimming at V came to 0 bases and at J to 7 bases, leaving 9 bases not matched to a gene.

As for this clonotype: A clone one base away is much larger, so this may be a read error. The chain has TRBV6-5 and TRBJ2-1, with 9 bases fitting TRBD1. CDR1 and CDR2 from the germline V gene are MNHEY and SVGAGI. V trimming: 9 bases; J trimming: 5 bases; junction bases outside the gene matches: 11. CDR3 length: 15 residues. This CDR3 reads CARSIQGAPNNEQFF. The CDR3 DNA reads as TGTGCCAGGAGTATACAGGGGGCGCCGAACAATGAGCAGTTCTTC.

This clonotype was found many times. The chain joins TRBV20-1 to TRBJ2-1, with D perhaps TRBD2 (6 bases). Trimming shortened V by 0 bases and J by 1 base, and 10 bases separated the two germline ends. In germline, CDR1 is DFQATT, CDR2 SNEGSKA (reference sequence). The CDR3 consists of 15 residues. The DNA for the CDR3 is TGCAGTGCTAGAGAGGGGGGAGTTTCCTACAATGAGCAGTTCTTC. Its translation: CSAREGGVSYNEQFF.